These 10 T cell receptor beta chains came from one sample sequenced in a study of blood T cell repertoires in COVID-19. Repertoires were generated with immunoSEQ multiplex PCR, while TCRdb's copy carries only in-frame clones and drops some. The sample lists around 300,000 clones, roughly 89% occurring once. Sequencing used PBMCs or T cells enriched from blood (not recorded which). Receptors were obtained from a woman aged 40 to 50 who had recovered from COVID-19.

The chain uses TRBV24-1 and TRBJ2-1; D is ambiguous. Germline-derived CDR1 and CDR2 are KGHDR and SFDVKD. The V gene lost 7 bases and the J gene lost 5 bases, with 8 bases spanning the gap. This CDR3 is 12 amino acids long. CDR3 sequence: CATRGLDNEQFF. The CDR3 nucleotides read TGTGCCACCAGGGGCCTGGACAATGAGCAGTTCTTC.

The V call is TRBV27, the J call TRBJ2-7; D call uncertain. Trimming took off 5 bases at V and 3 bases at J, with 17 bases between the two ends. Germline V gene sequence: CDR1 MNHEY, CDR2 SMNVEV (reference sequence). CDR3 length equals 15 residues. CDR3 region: CASSLDRRPFYEQYF. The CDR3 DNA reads TGTGCCAGCAGTCTAGACCGCCGACCCTTCTACGAGCAGTACTTC.

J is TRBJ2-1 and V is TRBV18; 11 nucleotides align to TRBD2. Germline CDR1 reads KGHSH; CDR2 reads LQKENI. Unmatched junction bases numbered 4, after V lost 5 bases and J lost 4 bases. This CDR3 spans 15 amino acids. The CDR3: CASSGSSGRYNEQFF. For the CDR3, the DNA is TGTGCCAGCTCAGGATCTAGCGGGAGGTACAATGAGCAGTTCTTC.

In nucleotides, the CDR3 is TGTGCCAGCACCGGGAGCTCCTACAATGAGCAGTTCTTC. This encodes CASTGSSYNEQFF. J is TRBJ2-1 and V is TRBV27; D perhaps matches TRBD2 (6 bases). V lost 7 bases and J 0 bases, leaving 7 bases between the germline ends. This CDR3 is 13 amino acids long. Germline V gene data show CDR1 as MNHEY and CDR2 as SMNVEV (reference sequence).

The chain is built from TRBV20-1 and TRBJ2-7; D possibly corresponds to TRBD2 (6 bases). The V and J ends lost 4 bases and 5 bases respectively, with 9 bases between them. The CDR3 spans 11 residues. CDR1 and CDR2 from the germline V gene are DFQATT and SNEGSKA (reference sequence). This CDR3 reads CSAKGGNEQYF. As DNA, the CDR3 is TGCAGTGCTAAGGGAGGCAACGAGCAGTACTTC.

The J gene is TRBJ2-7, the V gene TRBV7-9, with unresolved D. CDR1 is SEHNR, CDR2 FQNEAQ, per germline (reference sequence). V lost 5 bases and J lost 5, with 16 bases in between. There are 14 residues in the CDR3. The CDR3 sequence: CASSRDIQKDEQYF. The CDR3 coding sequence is TGTGCCAGCAGCAGAGACATCCAGAAGGACGAGCAGTACTTC.

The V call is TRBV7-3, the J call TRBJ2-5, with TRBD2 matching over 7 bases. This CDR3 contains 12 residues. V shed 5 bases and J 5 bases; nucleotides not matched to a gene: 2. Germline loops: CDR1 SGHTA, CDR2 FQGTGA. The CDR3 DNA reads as TGTGCCAGCAGCGACGGGAGGGAGACCCAGTACTTC. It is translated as CASSDGRETQYF.

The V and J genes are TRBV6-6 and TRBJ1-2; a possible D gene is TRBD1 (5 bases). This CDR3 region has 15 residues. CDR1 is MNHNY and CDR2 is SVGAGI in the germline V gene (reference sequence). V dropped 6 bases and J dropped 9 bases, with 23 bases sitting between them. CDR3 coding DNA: TGTGCCAGCAGGGCTGGGGAGGGGACTATGGGGCGCTACACCTTC. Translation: CASRAGEGTMGRYTF.

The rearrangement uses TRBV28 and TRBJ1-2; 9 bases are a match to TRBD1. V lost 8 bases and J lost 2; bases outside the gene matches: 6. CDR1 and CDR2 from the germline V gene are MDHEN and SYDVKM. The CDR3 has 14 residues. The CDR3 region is CASVTGGANYGYTF. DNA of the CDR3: TGTGCCAGCGTTACAGGGGGCGCGAACTATGGCTACACCTTC.

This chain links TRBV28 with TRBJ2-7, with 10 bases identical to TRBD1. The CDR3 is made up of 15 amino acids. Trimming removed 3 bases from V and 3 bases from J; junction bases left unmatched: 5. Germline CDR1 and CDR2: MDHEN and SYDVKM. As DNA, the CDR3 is TGTGCCAGCAGTTTGATGGGGACAGGGGTCTACGAGCAGTACTTC. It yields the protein CASSLMGTGVYEQYF.